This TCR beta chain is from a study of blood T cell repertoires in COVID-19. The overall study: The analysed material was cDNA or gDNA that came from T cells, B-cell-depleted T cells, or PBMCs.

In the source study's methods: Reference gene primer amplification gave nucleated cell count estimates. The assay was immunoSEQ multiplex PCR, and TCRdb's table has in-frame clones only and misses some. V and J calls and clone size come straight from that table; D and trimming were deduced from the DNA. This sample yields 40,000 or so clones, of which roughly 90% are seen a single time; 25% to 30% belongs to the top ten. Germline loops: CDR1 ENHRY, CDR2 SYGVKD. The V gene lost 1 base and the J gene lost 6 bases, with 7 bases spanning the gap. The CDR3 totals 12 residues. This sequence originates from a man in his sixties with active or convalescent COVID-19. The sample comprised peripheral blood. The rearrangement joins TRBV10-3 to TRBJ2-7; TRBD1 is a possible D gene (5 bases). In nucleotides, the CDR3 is TGTGCCATCAGTGAGTTGGGGCGCGAGCAGTACTTC. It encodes CAISELGREQYF.